Listed below are T cell receptor beta chains from one sample, sequenced in a study of T cells in localized non-small cell lung cancer. Sequencing was performed with immunoSEQ multiplex PCR; in TCRdb, only in-frame clones are kept and a portion is missing. The repertoire holds approximately 35,000 clones, with around 93% as singletons. Source: PBMCs, taken before any cancer treatment. These receptors were obtained from a man aged 35-69 years with stage II lung adenocarcinoma. Each CDR3 is given with its conserved first and last residue. The D gene is left open where the match is weak. A clone size is listed for some rows: how often the clone was seen (once, few, many), or a class if it is expanded.

>TRBV7-2|TRBJ1-5|-|-
TGTGCCAGCAGCTCCCCTAATCAGCCCCAGCATTTT
CASSSPNQPQHF
>TRBV4-1|TRBJ2-3|-|-
TGCGCCAGCAGCTCGAGGGTGGGAGTGACCACAGATACGCAGTATTTT
CASSSRVGVTTDTQYF
>TRBV19|TRBJ1-2|few|-
TGTGCCAGTAGGGGGGCAGGGAGTCTCCCTAACTATGGCTACACCTTC
CASRGAGSLPNYGYTF
>TRBV6-6|TRBJ1-5|-|-
TGTGCCAGCAGCCTAGGGGATAGCAATCAGCCCCAGCATTTT
CASSLGDSNQPQHF
>TRBV7-3|TRBJ2-5|-|-
TGTGCCAGCAGCTTAAACTATGAAGAGACCCAGTACTTC
CASSLNYEETQYF
>TRBV30|TRBJ2-5|-|TRBD2
TGTGCCTGGAGTCCCCGGGGGGGAGGCAGGAGGGAGACCCAGTACTTC
CAWSPRGGGRRETQYF
>TRBV28|TRBJ2-2|-|-
TGTGCCAGCAGTTTCCCCCCAGGGGACACCGGGGAGCTGTTTTTT
CASSFPPGDTGELFF
>TRBV5-8|TRBJ2-3|-|-
TGTGCCAGCAGCTTGAGGTTCGGTACGCAGTATTTT
CASSLRFGTQYF
>TRBV7-9|TRBJ2-1|-|-
TGTGCCAGCAGCCTCATACCCATAGCCGACAATGAGCAGTTCTTC
CASSLIPIADNEQFF
>TRBV28|TRBJ1-2|-|-
TGTGCCAGCAGAGCAGGGGTCGCCTATGGCTACACCTTC
CASRAGVAYGYTF
>TRBV5-6|TRBJ1-2|-|-
TGTGCCAGCAGCTTGGATAGGACTTGGGCCTATGGCTACACCTTC
CASSLDRTWAYGYTF
>TRBV2|TRBJ2-1|-|-
TGTGCCAGCAGTCCGGAGGGGTCCTACAATGAGCAGTTCTTC
CASSPEGSYNEQFF
>TRBV27|TRBJ1-5|-|-
TGTGCCAGCAGTTTACGGGGGGTCAATCAGCCCCAGCATTTT
CASSLRGVNQPQHF
>TRBV20-1|TRBJ1-1|-|TRBD1
TGCAGTGCTAGAGCAGGGGGGGAGGCTTTCTTT
CSARAGGEAFF